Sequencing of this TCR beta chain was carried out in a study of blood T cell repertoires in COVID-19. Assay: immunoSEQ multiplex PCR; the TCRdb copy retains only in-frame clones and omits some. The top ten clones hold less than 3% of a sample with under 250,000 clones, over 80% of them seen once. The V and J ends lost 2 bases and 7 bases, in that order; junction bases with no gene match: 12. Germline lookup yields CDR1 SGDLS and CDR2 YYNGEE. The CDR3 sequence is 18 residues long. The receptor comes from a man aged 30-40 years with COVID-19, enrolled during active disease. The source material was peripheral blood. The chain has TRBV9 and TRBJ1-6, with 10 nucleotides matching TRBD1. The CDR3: CASSVTPGQGSGNSPLHF. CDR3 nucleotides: TGTGCCAGCAGCGTTACCCCGGGACAGGGGTCTGGGAATTCACCCCTCCACTTT.